This T cell receptor beta chain was sequenced for a study of cytotoxic CD8 clonotypes in ibrutinib-treated CLL. Study findings and constraints: Clonality at baseline surpassed age-matched healthy donors and tracked circulating CD8+ T-cell counts.

This clone was detected once. Its specificity is not known. V was cut by 3 bases and J by 10 bases, with 22 bases left in between. Germline assignment: CDR1 SQVTM and CDR2 ANQGSEA. CDR3 length equals 15 residues. Method: immunoSEQ multiplex PCR; TCRdb's copy keeps in-frame clones and lacks some. Of about 49,000 clones in the sample, around 53% are singletons; the top ten hold 32%. The source material was PBMCs, sampled after 12 months of ibrutinib treatment. This TCR derives from a human donor with chronic lymphocytic leukemia. The chain recombines TRBV29-1 with TRBJ2-1; D is possibly TRBD1 or TRBD2 (5 bases each). The CDR3 nucleotides read TGCAGCGTTGACCAGGGAAGGAGGCGTACTGGCGAGCAGTTCTTC. This sequence encodes CSVDQGRRRTGEQFF.